These 21 T cell receptor beta chains were sequenced from one sample in a study of follicular helper T cells after annual influenza vaccination. Time point denoted: 2015-2016 season, 7 days after influenza vaccination. Sequencing was performed with immunoSEQ multiplex PCR; in TCRdb, only in-frame clones are kept and a portion is missing. The data hold approximately 9,800 clones, with approximately 82% observed a single time. Sequenced material: CXCR5- memory CD4+ T cells sorted from blood, taken 7 days after influenza vaccination. These receptor sequences come from an adult who received the influenza vaccine.

This clone was detected only a few times. The genes are TRBV28 and TRBJ1-2; the D gene is possibly TRBD1 (6 bases). Trimming took off 4 bases at V and 2 bases at J, with 14 bases between the two ends. The germline gives CDR1 MDHEN, CDR2 SYDVKM. The CDR3 runs to 15 residues. The CDR3 coding sequence is TGTGCCAGCAGTTACTCGGGACACAACAACTATGGCTACACCTTC. Protein: CASSYSGHNNYGYTF.

The chain is built from TRBV18 and TRBJ2-7, with 10 positions matching TRBD1. Germline V gives CDR1 KGHSH, CDR2 LQKENI. V was clipped by 3 bases and J by 2 bases; unmatched bases: 1. CDR3 length: 14 residues. The CDR3 bases are TGTGCCAGCTCACCGGGACAGGGGACCTACGAGCAGTACTTC. It translates to CASSPGQGTYEQYF. Based on the CDR3 plus reference TRBV18 and TRBJ2-7, the full variable domain is NAGVMQNPRHLVRRRGQEARLRCSPMKGHSHVYWYRQLPEEGLKFMVYLQKENIIDESGMPKERFSAEFPKEGPSILRIQQVVRGDSAAYFCASSPGQGTYEQYFGPGTRLTVT.

This chain links TRBV9 with TRBJ2-1; D may be TRBD2 (7 bases). V was trimmed by 4 bases and J by 2 bases, leaving 25 bases between them. Germline V gives CDR1 SGDLS, CDR2 YYNGEE. This CDR3 has 19 amino acids. CDR3 protein: CASSNLLRGPESPYNEQFF. The CDR3 DNA follows: TGTGCCAGCAGCAACTTACTGCGGGGGCCAGAGAGTCCCTACAATGAGCAGTTCTTC.

A word on this clone: The sample holds other DNA sequences that translate to the same CDR3. The rearrangement joins TRBV7-9 to TRBJ2-5; a possible D gene is TRBD1 (5 bases). From germline, CDR1 is SEHNR and CDR2 FQNEAQ (reference sequence). Trimming cost V 1 base and J 5 bases, with 5 bases left between them. The CDR3 spans 12 residues. The CDR3 bases are TGTGCCAGCAGCTTAGGACAGGAGACCCAGTACTTC. It is translated as CASSLGQETQYF.

The V gene is TRBV28, the J gene TRBJ2-7, with D possibly being TRBD1 (6 bases). V dropped 8 bases and J dropped 6 bases, with 20 bases sitting between them. There are 14 residues in the CDR3. Germline V gene data show CDR1 as MDHEN and CDR2 as SYDVKM. CDR3 residues: CASRSGQSAFEQYF. Here the CDR3 DNA reads TGTGCCAGCCGATCCGGACAGTCCGCTTTCGAGCAGTACTTC.

The chain carries TRBV4-1 and TRBJ1-6; 8 bases agree with TRBD1. The CDR3 consists of 17 residues. The J segment lost 10 bases and the V segment lost 0 bases, leaving 11 bases of the junction unmatched. In germline, CDR1 is MGHRA, CDR2 YSYEKL. The CDR3 spells CASSQDQGAYLRSPLHF. The CDR3 DNA follows: TGCGCCAGCAGCCAAGACCAGGGGGCTTATTTACGGTCACCCCTCCACTTT.

The V call is TRBV7-9, the J call TRBJ1-3; possibly TRBD1 for D (5 bases). The CDR3 has 14 amino acids. The V and J ends lost 3 bases and 4 bases respectively, with 10 bases between them. Germline V gene lookup returns CDR1 SEHNR and CDR2 FQNEAQ (reference sequence). The chain's CDR3 is CASSLGEQGNTIYF. The CDR3 DNA reads as TGTGCCAGCAGCTTGGGGGAGCAAGGAAACACCATATATTTT.

The rearrangement uses TRBV7-2 and TRBJ1-5, with D unresolved. The CDR3 runs to 15 residues. CDR1 SGHTA and CDR2 FQGNSA come from the germline V gene. V was trimmed by 1 base and J by 3 bases, leaving 10 bases between them. CDR3 coding DNA: TGTGCCAGCAGCTTAGGTCGCAGCTACAATCAGCCCCAGCATTTT. Protein: CASSLGRSYNQPQHF.

The rearrangement uses TRBV11-2 and TRBJ2-1, with 9 bases matching TRBD2. The CDR3 runs 16 residues. The germline V gene has CDR1 SGHAT and CDR2 FQNNGV. With V trimmed by 7 bases and J by 0 bases, 7 bases remained unmatched. The DNA for the CDR3 is TGTGCCAGCACACTCCTAGCGGGGAGCTCCTACAATGAGCAGTTCTTC. Translating gives CASTLLAGSSYNEQFF.

The chain couples TRBV9 to TRBJ1-1; D not certain. This CDR3 has 14 amino acids. Trimming left V 3 bases short and J 5 bases short, with 14 bases between. Germline CDR1 and CDR2: SGDLS and YYNGEE. The CDR3 DNA follows: TGTGCCAGCAGCGCGGACTCGCGGGGAACTGAAGCTTTCTTT. Protein product: CASSADSRGTEAFF. Supplemented by reference TRBV9 and TRBJ1-1, the full variable domain reads DSGVTQTPKHLITATGQRVTLRCSPRSGDLSVYWYQQSLDQGLQFLIQYYNGEERAKGNILERFSAQQFPDLHSELNLSSLELGDSALYFCASSADSRGTEAFFGQGTRLTVV.

This chain joins TRBV10-2 and TRBJ2-5, with 9 bases that match TRBD2. Trimming took 2 bases from V and 5 from J; bases not matched to a gene: 6. The CDR3 contains 15 residues. The V gene's germline CDR1 is WSHSY and CDR2 SAAADI. The CDR3 DNA sequence: TGCGCCAGCAGTGAGGGCGGGGGGGCCTTTGAGACCCAGTACTTC. Translated: CASSEGGGAFETQYF.

The chain is built from TRBV7-2 and TRBJ2-7; 9 nucleotides align to TRBD2. V trimming: 3 bases; J trimming: 12 bases; junction bases outside the gene matches: 12. Looked up from germline, CDR1 is SGHTA and CDR2 is FQGNSA. The CDR3 extends over 14 amino acids. The CDR3 DNA reads TGTGCCAGCAGCTTGGCCGTACGAGCGGGGGGCTCGTACTTC. This sequence encodes CASSLAVRAGGSYF.

The V call is TRBV5-1, the J call TRBJ2-5; 7 bases are a match to TRBD1. The CDR3 has 16 amino acids. CDR1 is SGHRS, CDR2 YFSETQ, per germline. V gave up 3 bases and J gave up 2 bases; unmatched junction bases: 10. CDR3 coding DNA: TGCGCCAGCAGCTCAACATCCGGGACAGAACAAGAGACCCAGTACTTC. Its protein product is CASSSTSGTEQETQYF.

The chain combines TRBV6-5 with TRBJ2-7; the D gene is possibly TRBD1 (5 bases). CDR3 size: 12 residues. CDR1 is MNHEY and CDR2 is SVGAGI in the germline V gene. V lost 7 bases to trimming and J lost 1 base, with 8 bases between them. The CDR3 DNA reads as TGTGCCAGCACTGACAGATCCTACGAGCAGTACTTC. This encodes CASTDRSYEQYF.

This chain joins TRBV6-5 and TRBJ2-7, with 9 bases that match TRBD2. V was pared by 2 bases and J by 5 bases, with 10 bases of the junction left unmatched. The germline CDR1 and CDR2 sequences are MNHEY and SVGAGI. The CDR3 sequence is 16 residues long. The CDR3, as DNA: TGTGCCAGCAGTTACGGGGCTGGCGGGGGGGACCACGAGCAGTACTTC. Translation gives CASSYGAGGGDHEQYF.

The rearrangement links TRBV7-6 to TRBJ2-3; 9 nucleotides agree with TRBD2. CDR1 and CDR2 from the germline V gene are SGHVS and FNYEAQ. J was trimmed by 3 bases and V by 3 bases; bases with no gene match: 1. The CDR3 length is 14 residues. In DNA form, the CDR3 reads TGTGCCAGCAGCTTGACTAGCGGAACAGATACGCAGTATTTT. Translating gives CASSLTSGTDTQYF.

This rearrangement joins TRBV28 to TRBJ1-2; 8 positions match TRBD1. The CDR3 extends over 14 amino acids. Germline lookup yields CDR1 MDHEN and CDR2 SYDVKM. The ends lost 1 base at V and 8 bases at J; junction bases unmatched: 6. CDR3 sequence reads: CASSLSGRGRGYTF. CDR3 coding DNA: TGTGCCAGCAGTTTATCGGGCAGGGGGCGAGGCTACACCTTC.

The chain combines TRBV30 with TRBJ1-5, with 7 bases fitting TRBD1. Per the germline V gene, CDR1 is GTSNPN and CDR2 is SVGIG (reference sequence). J was trimmed by 4 bases and V by 1 base; bases with no gene match: 7. The CDR3 sequence is 15 residues long. The CDR3 DNA is TGTGCCTGGAGTGGACAGGGCTCCGTTAATCAGCCCCAGCATTTT. Translation gives CAWSGQGSVNQPQHF.

The gene calls are TRBV2 and TRBJ1-1, with no clear D. The V end was cut by 8 bases, the J end by 4 bases, with 23 bases between. The CDR3 extends over 16 amino acids. Germline CDR1 SNHLY, CDR2 FYNNEI. This CDR3 is CASVEYESWQGTEAFF. The CDR3 nucleotides read TGTGCCAGCGTAGAATATGAGAGTTGGCAAGGCACTGAAGCTTTCTTT.

A single count supports this clone. The CDR3 sequence is CASSAFQWEQGAGYTF. The CDR3, as DNA: TGTGCCAGCAGCGCCTTTCAGTGGGAACAGGGGGCTGGCTACACCTTC. The chain uses TRBV9 and TRBJ1-2, with 9 bases matching TRBD1. Germline loops: CDR1 SGDLS, CDR2 YYNGEE. This CDR3 spans 16 amino acids. Trimming at V came to 3 bases and at J to 7 bases, leaving 13 bases not matched to a gene. The full variable domain, its missing parts supplied by reference TRBV9 and TRBJ1-2, is DSGVTQTPKHLITATGQRVTLRCSPRSGDLSVYWYQQSLDQGLQFLIQYYNGEERAKGNILERFSAQQFPDLHSELNLSSLELGDSALYFCASSAFQWEQGAGYTFGSGTRLTVV.

This sequence joins TRBV30 and TRBJ2-2; D perhaps matches TRBD1 (6 bases). With 0 bases removed from V and 6 bases from J, the gap between germline ends came to 8 bases. The length of the CDR3 is 13 residues. CDR1 and CDR2 from the germline V gene are GTSNPN and SVGIG (reference sequence). In DNA form, the CDR3 reads TGTGCCTGGAGTGTGGGGGCGGCCGGGGAGCTGTTTTTT. Its translation: CAWSVGAAGELFF.